The 16 T cell receptor beta chains below were found in one sample sequenced in a study of vaccination and CD4 T cells after COVID-19. Oncomine TCR Beta short-read sequencing was applied to DNA from cultured CD4+ T cells. Someone extracted genomic DNA from cultured CD4+ T cells. MiXCR was run by TCRdb on the PCR reads, yielding one entry per CDR3 protein. The sample holds 8,000 to 10,000 distinct CDR3 sequences, roughly 36% seen once. Their antigens are not known. Documented treatment: roughly 10-day PBMC culture with coronavirus spike peptide pools or control peptides (ViraFEST assay). From the unexposed donor, CD4+ T cells were collected ahead of the COVID-19 pandemic (2011-2018). Sequenced sample: CD4+ T cells from blood, cultured in vitro. These receptors all stem from a human donor in good health.

This clonotype occurred a few times. V usage is TRBV15 and J usage is TRBJ2-1; maybe TRBD1 (6 bases). Germline V gene lookup returns CDR1 LNHNV and CDR2 YYDKDF (reference sequence). The CDR3 has 15 residues. The V gene lost 5 bases and the J gene lost 0 bases, with 11 bases spanning the gap. The CDR3 nucleotides read TGTGCCACCAGCCCAGGACAGAGCTCCTACAATGAGCAGTTCTTC. It specifies CATSPGQSSYNEQFF. Together with reference TRBV15 and TRBJ2-1, the CDR3 gives the full variable domain: DAMVIQNPRYQVTQFGKPVTLSCSQTLNHNVMYWYQQKSSQAPKLLFHYYDKDFNNEADTPDNFQSRRPNTSFCFLDIRSPGLGDTAMYLCATSPGQSSYNEQFFGPGTRLTVL.

This clonotype was observed a handful of times. V and J are TRBV15 and TRBJ2-3; no clear D gene. Looked up from germline, CDR1 is LNHNV and CDR2 is YYDKDF (reference sequence). The CDR3 contains 14 residues. Trimming shortened V by 0 bases and J by 4 bases, and 8 bases separated the two germline ends. CDR3 sequence: CATSREGGADTQYF. For the CDR3, the DNA is TGTGCCACCAGCAGAGAAGGCGGAGCAGATACGCAGTATTTT.

This clonotype is judged medium-sized. The chain carries TRBV7-2 and TRBJ1-1, with 7 positions matching TRBD1. The CDR3 spans 14 residues. The V and J ends lost 6 bases and 6 bases, in that order; junction bases with no gene match: 10. Germline CDR1 and CDR2: SGHTA and FQGNSA. The CDR3 spells CASRPMQGVAEAFF. The DNA for the CDR3 is TGTGCCAGCAGACCTATGCAGGGGGTCGCTGAAGCTTTCTTT.

The gene calls are TRBV2 and TRBJ1-5; a possible D gene is TRBD1 (6 bases). Trimming took off 4 bases at V and 5 bases at J, with 9 bases between the two ends. The CDR3 runs to 13 residues. CDR1 and CDR2 from the germline V gene are SNHLY and FYNNEI. The CDR3 DNA sequence: TGTGCCAGCAGTGGCAGGGGAGATCAGCCCCAGCATTTT. Translation: CASSGRGDQPQHF. Variable domain in full (rest from reference TRBV2 and TRBJ1-5): EPEVTQTPSHQVTQMGQEVILRCVPISNHLYFYWYRQILGQKVEFLVSFYNNEISEKSEIFDDQFSVERPDGSNFTLKIRSTKLEDSAMYFCASSGRGDQPQHFGDGTRLSIL.

This clonotype is a singleton in its sample. This chain links TRBV20-1 with TRBJ2-5; tentatively, D is TRBD2 (6 bases). Germline loops: CDR1 DFQATT, CDR2 SNEGSKA (reference sequence). Trimming stripped 2 bases from V and 4 bases from J, with 8 bases between. The CDR3 extends over 12 amino acids. CDR3 bases: TGCAGTGCTAGAAGGCGGGGAGAGACCCAGTACTTC. It encodes CSARRRGETQYF.

The chain combines TRBV19 with TRBJ1-5; TRBD1 is a possible D gene (5 bases). The ends were cut back, 7 bases at V and 1 base at J, with 17 bases in the middle. Germline CDR1 reads LNHDA; CDR2 reads SQIVND (reference sequence). The CDR3 has 16 amino acids. Written as DNA, the CDR3 is TGTGCCAGTAACTCTCCGGGACGAGGAAGCAATCAGCCCCAGCATTTT. Encoded protein: CASNSPGRGSNQPQHF.

This clonotype was seen a few times. The chain couples TRBV25-1 to TRBJ1-5, with D possibly matching TRBD1 (5 bases). The germline gives CDR1 MGHDK, CDR2 SYGVNS. The V gene lost 2 bases and the J gene lost 4 bases, with 6 bases spanning the gap. This CDR3 spans 13 amino acids. The chain's CDR3 is CASSEPGNQPQHF. The CDR3 bases are TGTGCCAGCAGTGAACCAGGGAATCAGCCCCAGCATTTT.

The CDR3 reads CASSLGGQAVYGYTF. Written as DNA, the CDR3 is TGTGCCAGCAGCTTAGGTGGGCAGGCTGTTTATGGCTACACCTTC. This rearrangement joins TRBV7-2 to TRBJ1-2; D uncertain. The length of the CDR3 is 15 residues. CDR1 is SGHTA and CDR2 is FQGNSA in the germline V gene. V dropped 1 base and J dropped 5 bases, with 14 bases sitting between them.

Here the CDR3 reads CASSPTQGGTEAFF. DNA of the CDR3: TGTGCCAGCTCTCCTACTCAGGGAGGGACTGAAGCTTTCTTT. The chain employs TRBV18 and TRBJ1-1; possible D gene TRBD1, 5 bases. In germline, CDR1 is KGHSH, CDR2 LQKENI. This CDR3 region has 14 residues. The V end was cut by 6 bases, the J end by 5 bases, with 16 bases between.

This clonotype has a single count. The chain combines TRBV5-1 with TRBJ1-5, with 9 bases lining up with TRBD1. Germline V gene lookup returns CDR1 SGHRS and CDR2 YFSETQ. The CDR3 is 14 amino acids. V was clipped by 0 bases and J by 6 bases; unmatched bases: 1. CDR3 sequence: CASSLETGGQPQHF. DNA for the CDR3: TGCGCCAGCAGCTTGGAGACAGGGGGTCAGCCCCAGCATTTT.

This rearrangement joins TRBV7-8 to TRBJ2-1; weak D call: TRBD2 (5 bases). V shed 2 bases and J shed 5 bases, with 19 bases lying between them. The CDR3 spans 17 residues. Germline CDR1 reads SGHVS; CDR2 reads FQNEAQ. Here the CDR3 DNA reads TGTGCCAGCAGCTTACTTTCCTTTCGCGGGTTTAACAATGAGCAGTTCTTC. Amino acid sequence: CASSLLSFRGFNNEQFF.

The chain couples TRBV30 to TRBJ1-6; D may be TRBD1 (6 bases). Trimming left V 0 bases short and J 7 bases short, with 10 bases between. Per germline, CDR1 GTSNPN and CDR2 SVGIG (reference sequence). The CDR3 is 14 amino acids. This CDR3 is CAWSVDRSNSPLHF. CDR3 nucleotide sequence: TGTGCCTGGAGTGTCGACAGGTCAAATTCACCCCTCCACTTT.

The chain has TRBV2 and TRBJ2-5; 13 bases are shared with TRBD2. Germline V gene data show CDR1 as SNHLY and CDR2 as FYNNEI. The length of the CDR3 is 16 residues. Trimming cost V 3 bases and J 5 bases; bases outside gene matches: 6. In DNA, the CDR3 is TGTGCCAGCAGTGACGTGTTGACTAGCGGGAGGGAGACCCAGTACTTC. Amino acid sequence: CASSDVLTSGRETQYF.

The V and J genes are TRBV7-2 and TRBJ2-7; tentatively, D is TRBD2 (6 bases). The CDR3 has 14 residues. The germline gives CDR1 SGHTA, CDR2 FQGNSA. V was trimmed by 5 bases and J by 5 bases, leaving 16 bases between them. CDR3 amino acids: CASSLFGGIDEQYF. The CDR3 coding sequence is TGTGCCAGCAGCCTCTTTGGGGGGATCGACGAGCAGTACTTC.

This clonotype was picked up a small number of times. Here the CDR3 DNA reads TGTGCCAGTAGTATCGCCCAGGGGGCTCACTATGGCTACACCTTC. Its translation: CASSIAQGAHYGYTF. V gene TRBV19 combines with J gene TRBJ1-2, with 8 nucleotides matching TRBD1. CDR1 is LNHDA, CDR2 SQIVND, per germline (reference sequence). The CDR3 spans 15 residues. Trimming at V came to 3 bases and at J to 3 bases, leaving 6 bases not matched to a gene.

There are a few counts of this clonotype. The chain combines TRBV11-2 with TRBJ1-1; TRBD1 might be the D (6 bases). Germline loops: CDR1 SGHAT, CDR2 FQNNGV. This CDR3 has 15 residues. The V gene lost 1 base and the J gene lost 4 bases, with 13 bases spanning the gap. The chain's CDR3 is CASSLVLQGSTEAFF. The CDR3 coding sequence is TGTGCCAGCAGCTTAGTCTTACAGGGTAGCACTGAAGCTTTCTTT.